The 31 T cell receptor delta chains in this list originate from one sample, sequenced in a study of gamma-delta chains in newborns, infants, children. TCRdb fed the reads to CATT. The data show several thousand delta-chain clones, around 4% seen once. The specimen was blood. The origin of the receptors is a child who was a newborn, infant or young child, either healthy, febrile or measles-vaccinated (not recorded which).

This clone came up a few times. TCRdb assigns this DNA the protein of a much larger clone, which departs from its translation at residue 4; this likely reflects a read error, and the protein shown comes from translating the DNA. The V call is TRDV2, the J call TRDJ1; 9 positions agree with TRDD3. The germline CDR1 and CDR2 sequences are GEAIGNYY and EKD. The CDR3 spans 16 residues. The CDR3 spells CACVTVGGYSGDKLIF. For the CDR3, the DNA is TGTGCCTGTGTCACCGTTGGGGGATATTCTGGCGATAAACTCATCTTT.

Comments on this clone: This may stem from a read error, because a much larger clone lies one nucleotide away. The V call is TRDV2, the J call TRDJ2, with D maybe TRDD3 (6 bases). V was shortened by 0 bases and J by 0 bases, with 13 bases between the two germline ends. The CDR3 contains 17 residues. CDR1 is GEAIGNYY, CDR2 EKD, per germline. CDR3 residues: CACDTVGILPLTAQLFF. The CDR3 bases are TGTGCCTGTGACACCGTGGGGATCCTTCCTTTGACAGCACAACTCTTCTTT.

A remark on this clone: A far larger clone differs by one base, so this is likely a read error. The CDR3 reads CACDTILGDNKLIF. The CDR3 nucleotides are TGTGCCTGTGACACAATACTGGGGGATAATAAACTCATCTTT. V and J are TRDV2 and TRDJ1, with TRDD3 identical over 11 bases. The CDR3 is 14 residues long. The V and J ends lost 1 base and 6 bases, in that order; junction bases with no gene match: 3. The germline V gene has CDR1 GEAIGNYY and CDR2 EKD.

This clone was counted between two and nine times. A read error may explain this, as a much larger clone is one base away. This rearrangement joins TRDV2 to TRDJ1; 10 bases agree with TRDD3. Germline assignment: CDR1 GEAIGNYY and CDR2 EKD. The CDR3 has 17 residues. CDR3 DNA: TGTGCCGGTGACACGCTACTGGGGGATCTGTACACCGATAAACTCATCTTT. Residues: CAGDTLLGDLYTDKLIF.

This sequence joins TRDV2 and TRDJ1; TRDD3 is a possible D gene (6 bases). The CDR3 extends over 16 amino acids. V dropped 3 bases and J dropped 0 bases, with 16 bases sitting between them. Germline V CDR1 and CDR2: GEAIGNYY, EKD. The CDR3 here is CACDPLGGQYTDKLIF. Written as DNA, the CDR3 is TGTGCCTGTGACCCCTTGGGGGGTCAGTACACCGATAAACTCATCTTT.

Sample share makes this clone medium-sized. CDR3 sequence: CALGELRGPHSSDTDKLIF. DNA for the CDR3: TGTGCTCTTGGGGAACTAAGGGGACCCCATAGTTCAGACACCGATAAACTCATCTTT. The chain carries TRDV1 and TRDJ1; D tentatively fits TRDD1 or TRDD3 (5 bases each). V dropped 0 bases and J dropped 0 bases, with 20 bases sitting between them. The germline CDR1 and CDR2 sequences are TSWWSYY and QGS. This CDR3 comprises 19 residues.

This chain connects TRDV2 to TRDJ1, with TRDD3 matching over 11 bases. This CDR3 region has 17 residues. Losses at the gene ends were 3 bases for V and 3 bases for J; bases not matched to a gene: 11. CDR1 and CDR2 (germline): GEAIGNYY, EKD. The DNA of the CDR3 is TGTGCCTGTGACCACCTACCTATGGGGGATACGGCCGATAAACTCATCTTT. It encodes CACDHLPMGDTADKLIF.

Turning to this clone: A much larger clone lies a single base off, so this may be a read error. The CDR3 DNA sequence: TGTGCCTGTGACACGCTCGCTACTGGGGGGCCTTCTGAGTACACCGATAAACTCACCTTT. It is translated as CACDTLATGGPSEYTDKLTF. The genes are TRDV2 and TRDJ1, with 8 bases aligning to TRDD3. Germline V lookup: CDR1 GEAIGNYY, CDR2 EKD. The CDR3 runs 20 residues.

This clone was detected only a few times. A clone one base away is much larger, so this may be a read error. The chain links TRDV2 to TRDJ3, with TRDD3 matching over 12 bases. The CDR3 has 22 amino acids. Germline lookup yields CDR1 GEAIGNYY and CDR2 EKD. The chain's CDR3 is CACDPILGDTSISSWDARQMFF. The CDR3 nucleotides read TGTGCCTGTGACCCTATACTGGGGGATACTTCGATTAGCTCCTGGGACGCCCGACAGATGTTTTTC.

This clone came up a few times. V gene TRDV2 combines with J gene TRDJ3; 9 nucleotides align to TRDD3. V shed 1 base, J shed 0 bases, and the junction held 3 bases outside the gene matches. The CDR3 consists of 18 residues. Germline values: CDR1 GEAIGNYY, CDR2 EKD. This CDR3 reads CACDTYWGSSWDTRQMFF. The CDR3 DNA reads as TGTGCCTGTGACACGTACTGGGGGAGCTCCTGGGACACCCGACAGATGTTTTTC.

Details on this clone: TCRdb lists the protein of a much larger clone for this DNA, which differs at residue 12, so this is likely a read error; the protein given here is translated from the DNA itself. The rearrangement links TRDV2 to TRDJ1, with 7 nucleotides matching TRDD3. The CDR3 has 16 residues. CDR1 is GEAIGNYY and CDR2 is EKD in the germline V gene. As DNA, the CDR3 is TGTGCCTGTGACACCCCATGGGGGAATGACACCGGTAAACTCATCTTT. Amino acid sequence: CACDTPWGNDTGKLIF.

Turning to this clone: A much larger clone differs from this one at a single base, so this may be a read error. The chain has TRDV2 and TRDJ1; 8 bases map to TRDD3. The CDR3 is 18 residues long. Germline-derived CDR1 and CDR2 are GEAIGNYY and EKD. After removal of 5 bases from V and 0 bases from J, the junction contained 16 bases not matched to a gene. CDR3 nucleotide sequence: TGTGCCTGTGCAGAGCTTCTTACTGGGGGTCCTTACACCGATAAACTCATCTTT. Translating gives CACAELLTGGPYTDKLIF.

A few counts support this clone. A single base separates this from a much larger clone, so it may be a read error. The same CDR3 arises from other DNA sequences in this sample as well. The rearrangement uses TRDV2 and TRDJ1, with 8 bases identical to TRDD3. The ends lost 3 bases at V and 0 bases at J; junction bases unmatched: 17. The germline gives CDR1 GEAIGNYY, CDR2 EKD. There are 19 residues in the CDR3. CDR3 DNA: TGTGCCTGTGACTCCGTATCCGCTGGGGGAGGGCTGTACACCGATAAACTCATCTTT. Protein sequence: CACDSVSAGGGLYTDKLIF.

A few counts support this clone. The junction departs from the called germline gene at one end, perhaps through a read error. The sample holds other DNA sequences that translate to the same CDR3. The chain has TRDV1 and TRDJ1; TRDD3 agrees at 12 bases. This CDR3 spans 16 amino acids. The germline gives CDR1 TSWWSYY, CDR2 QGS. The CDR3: CALGELALGDTDKLIF. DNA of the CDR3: TGTGCTCTTGGGGAACTAGCACTGGGGGATACCGATAAACTTATCTTT.

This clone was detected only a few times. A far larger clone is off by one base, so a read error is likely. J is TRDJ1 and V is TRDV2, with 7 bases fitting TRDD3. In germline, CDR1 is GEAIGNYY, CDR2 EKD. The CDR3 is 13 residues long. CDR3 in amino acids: CACDTWGTDKPIF. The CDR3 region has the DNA TGTGCCTGTGACACCTGGGGGACCGATAAACCCATCTTT.

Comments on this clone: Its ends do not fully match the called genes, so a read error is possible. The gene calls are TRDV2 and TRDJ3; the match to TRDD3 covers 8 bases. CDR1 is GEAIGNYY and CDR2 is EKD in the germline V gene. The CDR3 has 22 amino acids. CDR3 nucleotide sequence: TGTGCCTGTGACACCGCCGAGACTGGGGGTCGAAAACACTCCTGGGACACCCGACAGGTGTTTTTC. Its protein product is CACDTAETGGRKHSWDTRQVFF.

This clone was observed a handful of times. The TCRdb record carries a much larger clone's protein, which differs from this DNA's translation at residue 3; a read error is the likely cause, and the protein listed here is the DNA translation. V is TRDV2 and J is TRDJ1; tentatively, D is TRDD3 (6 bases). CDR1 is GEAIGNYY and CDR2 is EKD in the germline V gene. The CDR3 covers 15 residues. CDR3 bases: TGTGCCTATGACAGTCTGGGGACAGACACCGATAAACTCATCTTT. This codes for CAYDSLGTDTDKLIF.

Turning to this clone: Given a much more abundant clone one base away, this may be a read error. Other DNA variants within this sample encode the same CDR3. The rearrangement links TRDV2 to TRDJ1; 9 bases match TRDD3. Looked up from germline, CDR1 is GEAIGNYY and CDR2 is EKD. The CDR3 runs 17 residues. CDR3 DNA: TGTGCCTGTGACAGCCTTACTGGGGGACGAGACACTGATAAACTCATCTTT. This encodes CACDSLTGGRDTDKLIF.

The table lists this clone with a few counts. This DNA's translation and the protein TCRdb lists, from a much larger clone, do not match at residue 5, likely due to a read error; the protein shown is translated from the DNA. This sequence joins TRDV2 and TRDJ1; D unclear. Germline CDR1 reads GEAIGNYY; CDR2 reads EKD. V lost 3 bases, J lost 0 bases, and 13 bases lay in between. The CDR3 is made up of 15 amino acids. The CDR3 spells CACDAVELYTDKLIF. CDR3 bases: TGTGCCTGTGACGCCGTAGAGCTCTACACCGATAAACTCATCTTT.

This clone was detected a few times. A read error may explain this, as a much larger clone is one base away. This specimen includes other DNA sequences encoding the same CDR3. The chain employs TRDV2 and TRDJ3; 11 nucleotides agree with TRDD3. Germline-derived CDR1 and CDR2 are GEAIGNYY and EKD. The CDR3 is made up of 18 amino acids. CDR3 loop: CACDLLGDSSWDTRQMFF. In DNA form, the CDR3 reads TGTGCCTGTGATCTACTGGGGGATAGCTCCTGGGACACCCGACAGATGTTCTTC.

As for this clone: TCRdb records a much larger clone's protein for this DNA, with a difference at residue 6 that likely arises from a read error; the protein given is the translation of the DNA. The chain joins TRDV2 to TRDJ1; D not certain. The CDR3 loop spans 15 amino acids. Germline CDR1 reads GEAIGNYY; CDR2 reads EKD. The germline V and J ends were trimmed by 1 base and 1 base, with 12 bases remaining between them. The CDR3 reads CACDTSPRGTDKLIF. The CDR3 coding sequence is TGTGCCTGTGACACTTCCCCAAGGGGCACCGATAAACTCATCTTT.

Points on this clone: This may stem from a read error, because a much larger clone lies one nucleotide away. As DNA, the CDR3 is TGTGCCTGTGACCCACTGGGGGATACGGTCCCTAAGTACACCGATGAACTCATCTTT. Encoded protein: CACDPLGDTVPKYTDELIF. The V gene is TRDV2, the J gene TRDJ1; 13 bases match TRDD3. The CDR3 is 19 residues long. Germline-derived CDR1 and CDR2 are GEAIGNYY and EKD.

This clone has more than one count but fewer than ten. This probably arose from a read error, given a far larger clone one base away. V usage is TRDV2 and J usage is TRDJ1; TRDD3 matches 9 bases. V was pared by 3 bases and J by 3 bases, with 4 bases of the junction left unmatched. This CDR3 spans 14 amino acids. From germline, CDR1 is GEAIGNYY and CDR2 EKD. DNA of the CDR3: TGTGCCTGTGACGTACTGGGGGACGCCGATAAACTCATCTTT. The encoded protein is CACDVLGDADKLIF.

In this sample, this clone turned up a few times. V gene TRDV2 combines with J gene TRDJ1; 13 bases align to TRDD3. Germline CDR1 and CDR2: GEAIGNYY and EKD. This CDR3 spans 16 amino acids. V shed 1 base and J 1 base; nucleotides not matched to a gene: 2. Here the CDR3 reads CACDTLGDTRTDKLIF. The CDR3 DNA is TGTGCCTGTGACACACTGGGGGATACGCGCACCGATAAACTCATCTTT.

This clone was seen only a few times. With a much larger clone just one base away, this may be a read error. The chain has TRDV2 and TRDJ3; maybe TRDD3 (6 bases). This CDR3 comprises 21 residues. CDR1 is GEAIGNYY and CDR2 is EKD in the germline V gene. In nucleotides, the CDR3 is TGTGCCTGTGGCACCGTTGGGGGCCTAGAGGGGAGCTCCTGGGACACCCGACAGATGTTTTTC. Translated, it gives CACGTVGGLEGSSWDTRQMFF.

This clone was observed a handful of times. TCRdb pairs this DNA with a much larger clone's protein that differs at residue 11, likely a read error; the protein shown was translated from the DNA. This CDR3 reads CACDPLGDSLGKLIF. In DNA, the CDR3 is TGTGCCTGTGACCCCCTGGGGGATTCTCTCGGTAAACTCATCTTT. The chain is built from TRDV2 and TRDJ1; 9 bases map to TRDD3. CDR3 size: 15 residues. Germline CDR1 is GEAIGNYY and CDR2 is EKD. With V trimmed by 3 bases and J by 7 bases, 11 bases remained unmatched.

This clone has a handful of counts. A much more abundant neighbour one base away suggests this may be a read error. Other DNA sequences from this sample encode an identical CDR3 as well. CDR3 sequence: CACDTLLLGDTDKLIF. In nucleotides, the CDR3 is TGTGCCTGCGACACCCTCCTCCTGGGGGATACCGATAAACTCATCTTT. The V and J genes are TRDV2 and TRDJ1, with 9 bases lining up with TRDD3. Germline-derived CDR1 and CDR2 are GEAIGNYY and EKD. The CDR3 extends over 16 amino acids.

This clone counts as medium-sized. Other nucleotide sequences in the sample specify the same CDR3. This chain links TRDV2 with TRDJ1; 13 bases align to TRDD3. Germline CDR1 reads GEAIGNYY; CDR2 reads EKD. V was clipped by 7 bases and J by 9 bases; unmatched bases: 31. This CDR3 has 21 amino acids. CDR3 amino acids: CACDSVLLGDTLGSPGGELIF. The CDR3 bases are TGTGCCTGCGACTCAGTATTACTGGGGGATACGCTCGGGTCCCCCGGCGGGGAACTCATCTTT.

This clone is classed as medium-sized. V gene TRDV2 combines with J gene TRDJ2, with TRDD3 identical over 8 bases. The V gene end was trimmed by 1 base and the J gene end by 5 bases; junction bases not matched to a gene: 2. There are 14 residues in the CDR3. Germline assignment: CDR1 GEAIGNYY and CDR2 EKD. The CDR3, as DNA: TGTGCCTGTGACACGTTGGGGGATACAGCACAACTCTTCTTT. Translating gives CACDTLGDTAQLFF.

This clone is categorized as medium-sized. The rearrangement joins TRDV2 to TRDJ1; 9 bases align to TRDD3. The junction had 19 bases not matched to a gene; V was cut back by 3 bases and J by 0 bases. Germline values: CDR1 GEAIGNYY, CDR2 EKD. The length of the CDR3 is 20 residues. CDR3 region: CACDDLTGGRGGSHTDKLIF. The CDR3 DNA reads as TGTGCCTGTGACGACTTAACTGGGGGACGCGGGGGGAGTCACACCGATAAACTCATCTTT.

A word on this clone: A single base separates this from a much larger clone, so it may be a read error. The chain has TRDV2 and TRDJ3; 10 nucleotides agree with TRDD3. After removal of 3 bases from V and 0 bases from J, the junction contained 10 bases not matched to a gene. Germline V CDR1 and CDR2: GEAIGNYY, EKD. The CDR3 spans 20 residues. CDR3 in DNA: TGTGCCTGTGACGCCGTACTGGGGGATGCGAGCTCCTGGGACACCCGACAGATGTTTTTC. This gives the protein CACDAVLGDASSWDTRQMFF.